The sequence of this T cell receptor beta chain was determined in a study of blood T cells in healthy people across ages. Study results and caveats: Naive CD4+ cells and diversity were both higher in long-lived donors than in aged donors.

Alongside a J-beta primer mix, a sample-barcoded 5' primer served in a second PCR lasting about 7 to 11 cycles. The template-switch adaptor, which had 12 random nucleotides, put a tag on each cDNA molecule. Each CDR3 protein is one row after TCRdb ran MiXCR on the 5' RACE reads. The sample contains roughly 1 million distinct CDR3 sequences, around 25% of which appear only once. The CDR3 spans 14 residues. V lost 7 bases and J 0 bases, leaving 12 bases between the germline ends. About this clonotype itself: Its antigen is not known.

These same records also appear under a second study, on T cells of mothers and their children. That study adds: Sequencing returned over 8 million TCR beta CDR3 reads per mother and 3 million to 3.5 million per child.

The sequence derives from a girl aged 2-10 years in good health. Material: blood. V usage is TRBV12-3 or TRBV12-4 and J usage is TRBJ1-2, with D possibly matching TRBD1 (5 bases). The CDR3 bases are TGTGCCAGCAACAGACAGCCTACTAACTATGGCTACACCTTC. As protein: CASNRQPTNYGYTF.